These 6 T cell receptor beta chains were all obtained from the same sample, sequenced in a study of cytomegalovirus exposure and HLA in healthy donors. Vbeta (60) and Jbeta (13) primers were used in the PCR. Profiled with immunoSEQ multiplex PCR; TCRdb holds only in-frame clones, not every one. The sample consists of fewer than 130,000 clones, around two thirds of them appearing once. Input material: PBMCs. These receptors originate from a man aged 45-60 years in good health and CMV-seropositive.

The chain carries TRBV5-1 and TRBJ1-2, with D maybe TRBD1 (6 bases). This CDR3 contains 15 residues. With 0 bases removed from V and 6 bases from J, the gap between germline ends came to 15 bases. Per the germline V gene, CDR1 is SGHRS and CDR2 is YFSETQ. The CDR3 is CASSLGSGEYDGYTF. DNA for the CDR3: TGCGCCAGCAGCTTGGGGTCAGGGGAGTATGATGGCTACACCTTC.

The DNA of the CDR3 is TGTGCCAGTAGTATGGAAGCGGGAAGGCAGTTCTTC. Its protein is CASSMEAGRQFF. The J gene is TRBJ2-1, the V gene TRBV19; the match to TRBD2 covers 7 bases. The CDR3 is 12 amino acids. The germline V gene encodes CDR1 LNHDA and CDR2 SQIVND (reference sequence). V shed 3 bases and J 12 bases; nucleotides not matched to a gene: 5.

The chain employs TRBV5-1 and TRBJ2-7; 7 bases match TRBD1. J lost 2 bases, V lost 0 bases, and 2 bases had no gene match. The CDR3 length is 14 residues. Looked up from germline, CDR1 is SGHRS and CDR2 is YFSETQ. In nucleotides, the CDR3 is TGCGCCAGCAGCTTGGAACAGGGGACCTACGAGCAGTACTTC. Translation: CASSLEQGTYEQYF.

V usage is TRBV9 and J usage is TRBJ1-3; D gene uncertain. This CDR3 region has 14 residues. Trimming shortened V by 0 bases and J by 4 bases, and 8 bases separated the two germline ends. Germline loops: CDR1 SGDLS, CDR2 YYNGEE. CDR3 in DNA: TGTGCCAGCAGCGTAGCCCGGGGAGGAAACACCATATATTTT. Translation gives CASSVARGGNTIYF.

V and J are TRBV7-6 and TRBJ2-1; a weak D match, TRBD1 (6 bases). This CDR3 spans 15 amino acids. Trimming removed 4 bases at V and 2 bases at J, with 12 bases between. In germline, CDR1 is SGHVS, CDR2 FNYEAQ. CDR3 protein: CASSSRTVPYNEQFF. Written as DNA, the CDR3 is TGTGCCAGCAGCTCAAGGACAGTTCCCTACAATGAGCAGTTCTTC.

This clone was detected once. This sequence joins TRBV6-5 and TRBJ1-6, with a tentative D call TRBD1 (5 bases). The CDR3 is 13 amino acids. With 4 bases removed from V and 7 bases from J, the gap between germline ends came to 8 bases. The germline V gene encodes CDR1 MNHEY and CDR2 SVGAGI. This chain's CDR3 is CASSFTGNSPLHF. The CDR3 nucleotides read TGTGCCAGCAGTTTCACAGGCAATTCACCCCTCCACTTT.